Below are 21 T cell receptor beta chains sequenced from a single sample in a study of cytomegalovirus exposure and HLA in healthy donors. Researchers ran the PCR with 60 Vbeta and 13 Jbeta primers. Sequencing was performed with immunoSEQ multiplex PCR; in TCRdb, only in-frame clones are kept and a portion is missing. The sample holds tens of thousands of clones, 55% to 75% seen once. Source material: PBMCs. These receptors came from a man aged 55 to 70 in good health and CMV-seropositive.

The V and J genes are TRBV7-3 and TRBJ2-7, with a possible D match to TRBD2 (6 bases). CDR3 length equals 14 residues. Germline CDR1 SGHTA, CDR2 FQGTGA. With 5 bases removed from V and 3 bases from J, the gap between germline ends came to 14 bases. The CDR3 DNA is TGTGCCAGCAGCCCCGAGCGGGCTCACTACGAGCAGTACTTC. Translation: CASSPERAHYEQYF. The variable domain in full, with the rest retrieved from reference TRBV7-3 and TRBJ2-7, is GAGVSQTPSNKVTEKGKYVELRCDPISGHTALYWYRQSLGQGPEFLIYFQGTGAADDSGLPNDRFFAVRPEGSVSTLKIQRTERGDSAVYLCASSPERAHYEQYFGPGTRLTVT.

The CDR3 protein is CASRGGIGLPSYEQYF. The CDR3 nucleotides read TGCGCCAGCAGGGGGGGTATCGGACTACCTTCCTACGAGCAGTACTTC. J is TRBJ2-7 and V is TRBV10-2; D is possibly TRBD2 (6 bases). The CDR3 loop spans 16 amino acids. V lost 6 bases and J 1 base, leaving 19 bases between the germline ends. CDR1 WSHSY and CDR2 SAAADI come from the germline V gene.

This clone showed up just once. The V gene is TRBV4-1, the J gene TRBJ1-2; D may be TRBD1 (5 bases). CDR1 MGHRA and CDR2 YSYEKL come from the germline V gene. Trimming left V 0 bases short and J 4 bases short, with 12 bases between. The length of the CDR3 is 15 residues. The CDR3 protein is CASSQDQSGTYGYTF. DNA for the CDR3: TGCGCCAGCAGCCAAGATCAAAGCGGGACCTATGGCTACACCTTC.

The gene calls are TRBV9 and TRBJ2-7; TRBD1 matches 11 bases. V gave up 4 bases and J gave up 1 base; unmatched junction bases: 4. CDR1 is SGDLS, CDR2 YYNGEE, per germline. CDR3 size: 15 residues. The chain's CDR3 is CASSPGQGASYEQYF. The DNA of the CDR3 is TGTGCCAGCAGCCCAGGACAGGGGGCTTCCTACGAGCAGTACTTC.

The chain uses TRBV7-9 and TRBJ1-2; D unresolved. Germline V gives CDR1 SEHNR, CDR2 FQNEAQ (reference sequence). Between the trimmed V and J ends, which lost 2 bases and 1 base, there was a span of 8 bases. The CDR3 is 14 amino acids. CDR3: CASSLSGLNYGYTF. The CDR3 DNA sequence: TGTGCCAGCAGCTTATCAGGCCTTAACTATGGCTACACCTTC.

The rearrangement uses TRBV6-5 and TRBJ1-1; D is unresolved. Germline CDR1 is MNHEY and CDR2 is SVGAGI. V lost 0 bases and J lost 1, with 6 bases in between. CDR3 length: 14 residues. Written as DNA, the CDR3 is TGTGCCAGCAGTTACTCCCTAGGGAACACTGAAGCTTTCTTT. Its protein is CASSYSLGNTEAFF.

The V and J genes are TRBV11-1 and TRBJ2-7; TRBD2 agrees at 9 bases. The CDR3 has 15 residues. Germline V lookup: CDR1 SGHAT, CDR2 FQDESV (reference sequence). With 1 base clipped from V and 3 bases from J, the junction kept 4 bases outside the gene matches. The CDR3 loop is CASSLESSGIYEQYF. CDR3 coding DNA: TGTGCCAGCAGCTTAGAGTCTAGCGGGATCTACGAGCAGTACTTC.

The J gene is TRBJ1-2, the V gene TRBV19; D is uncertain. CDR1 LNHDA and CDR2 SQIVND come from the germline V gene (reference sequence). The CDR3 extends over 15 amino acids. V was cut by 4 bases and J by 9 bases, with 21 bases left in between. The CDR3 DNA sequence: TGTGCCAGTAGTACCTACGGGAGTGGCGTCCAAAGCTACACCTTC. Amino acids: CASSTYGSGVQSYTF. The full variable domain, its missing parts supplied by reference TRBV19 and TRBJ1-2, is DGGITQSPKYLFRKEGQNVTLSCEQNLNHDAMYWYRQDPGQGLRLIYYSQIVNDFQKGDIAEGYSVSREKKESFPLTVTSAQKNPTAFYLCASSTYGSGVQSYTFGSGTRLTVV.

The gene calls are TRBV25-1 and TRBJ2-1, with TRBD2 identical over 7 bases. The CDR3 runs to 14 residues. The trim removed 1 base at V and 10 bases at J, leaving 7 bases unmatched. CDR1 and CDR2 (germline): MGHDK, SYGVNS. The CDR3 loop is CASSELALASEQFF. The CDR3 DNA follows: TGTGCCAGCAGTGAATTAGCACTAGCGAGCGAGCAGTTCTTC.

The V and J genes are TRBV10-3 and TRBJ2-7; 8 bases agree with TRBD1. The CDR3 runs to 14 residues. V lost 2 bases to trimming and J lost 4 bases; unmatched junction nucleotides: 4. Germline V gene data show CDR1 as ENHRY and CDR2 as SYGVKD. DNA for the CDR3: TGTGCCATCAGTGAGACCGGACAGGGATACGAGCAGTACTTC. Translation gives CAISETGQGYEQYF.

This clone was seen only a few times. This sequence joins TRBV5-5 and TRBJ1-2; D is ambiguous. The V gene's germline CDR1 is SGHKS and CDR2 YYEKEE (reference sequence). The CDR3 covers 13 residues. Between the trimmed V and J ends, which lost 0 bases and 1 base, there was a span of 4 bases. The CDR3 bases are TGTGCCAGCAGCTTGGGCAGTAACTATGGCTACACCTTC. It yields the protein CASSLGSNYGYTF.

V usage is TRBV27 and J usage is TRBJ2-3, with TRBD1 matching 9 bases. From germline, CDR1 is MNHEY and CDR2 SMNVEV (reference sequence). After removal of 6 bases from V and 6 bases from J, the junction contained 19 bases not matched to a gene. The CDR3 runs 18 residues. The CDR3 protein is CASSPPTVRWTGVDTQYF. As DNA, the CDR3 is TGTGCCAGCAGCCCACCCACCGTCCGCTGGACAGGGGTCGATACGCAGTATTTT.

The chain carries TRBV7-9 and TRBJ1-1; D is ambiguous. The CDR3 has 14 amino acids. Trimming removed 5 bases from V and 6 bases from J, with 16 bases in between. Looked up from germline, CDR1 is SEHNR and CDR2 is FQNEAQ (reference sequence). This CDR3 reads CASSRAQTGAEAFF. CDR3 sequence (DNA): TGTGCCAGCAGCCGGGCGCAGACCGGGGCTGAAGCTTTCTTT.

The chain combines TRBV5-1 with TRBJ2-5, with TRBD2 identical over 10 bases. Per the germline V gene, CDR1 is SGHRS and CDR2 is YFSETQ. This CDR3 comprises 16 residues. The V segment lost 1 base and the J segment 5 bases; nucleotides outside the gene matches: 8. The CDR3 here is CASSLRASGSSETQYF. The DNA for the CDR3 is TGCGCCAGCAGCTTGAGGGCTAGCGGGAGTTCTGAGACCCAGTACTTC. The full variable domain, in which reference TRBV5-1 and TRBJ2-5 provide the parts outside the CDR3, is KAGVTQTPRYLIKTRGQQVTLSCSPISGHRSVSWYQQTPGQGLQFLFEYFSETQRNKGNFPGRFSGRQFSNSRSEMNVSTLELGDSALYLCASSLRASGSSETQYFGPGTRLLVL.

The V and J genes are TRBV18 and TRBJ2-1; D not certain. The CDR3 runs to 12 residues. The germline V gene encodes CDR1 KGHSH and CDR2 LQKENI. Trimming removed 4 bases from V and 10 bases from J, with 11 bases in between. CDR3 residues: CASSRARYEQFF. Written as DNA, the CDR3 is TGTGCCAGCTCACGAGCCCGGTACGAGCAGTTCTTC.

This clone was recorded a few times. The chain uses TRBV19 and TRBJ2-1, with 10 bases lining up with TRBD2. After removal of 4 bases from V and 0 bases from J, the junction contained 9 bases not matched to a gene. The CDR3 is 18 amino acids. CDR1 is LNHDA and CDR2 is SQIVND in the germline V gene (reference sequence). CDR3 sequence (DNA): TGTGCCAGTAGTAGTACCCACCCTAGCGGGAGCTCCTACAATGAGCAGTTCTTC. It codes for CASSSTHPSGSSYNEQFF.

The CDR3 region has the DNA TGCGCCAGCAGCCCGTCCGGGACTGACGGGGGGGAGGACGAGCAGTACTTC. Translation gives CASSPSGTDGGEDEQYF. This chain links TRBV4-3 with TRBJ2-7; 8 positions agree with TRBD2. V lost 4 bases to trimming and J lost 5 bases; unmatched junction nucleotides: 16. The CDR3 sequence is 17 residues long. The germline CDR1 and CDR2 sequences are LGHNA and YSLEER.

The genes are TRBV14 and TRBJ2-7, with 9 positions matching TRBD2. Unmatched junction bases numbered 9, after V lost 4 bases and J lost 2 bases. The length of the CDR3 is 16 residues. Germline values: CDR1 SGHDN, CDR2 FVKESK. The CDR3 coding sequence is TGTGCCAGCAGCCTATTACGGACTAGCGTTCCCTACGAGCAGTACTTC. This sequence encodes CASSLLRTSVPYEQYF.

This clone was seen a few times. The chain is built from TRBV4-3 and TRBJ1-3; D gene unclear. The V end lost 4 bases, the J end lost 3 bases, and 16 bases lay between the germline ends. The germline gives CDR1 LGHNA, CDR2 YSLEER. The CDR3 length is 16 residues. The CDR3, as DNA: TGCGCCAGCAGCCCGAGCCTCGGGGTGGGTGGAAACACCATATATTTT. Amino acid sequence: CASSPSLGVGGNTIYF.

The chain employs TRBV30 and TRBJ2-5; D possibly corresponds to TRBD2 (5 bases). This CDR3 is 15 amino acids long. Germline loops: CDR1 GTSNPN, CDR2 SVGIG (reference sequence). V was cut by 5 bases and J by 3 bases, with 19 bases left in between. CDR3 sequence (DNA): TGTGCCTGGGGCCCGGGAACGTGGTTAGAAGAGACCCAGTACTTC. Protein product: CAWGPGTWLEETQYF.

The V gene is TRBV19, the J gene TRBJ2-3; a possible D gene is TRBD2 (5 bases). V lost 5 bases and J lost 3, with 12 bases in between. The CDR3 has 14 amino acids. Germline CDR1 LNHDA, CDR2 SQIVND (reference sequence). The CDR3 DNA is TGTGCCAGTAGTCCTCGGCGGGCTACAGATACGCAGTATTTT. Protein product: CASSPRRATDTQYF.